This entry is about one TCR beta chain. This sample is drawn from a study of blood T cell repertoires in COVID-19. The germline gives CDR1 SEHNR, CDR2 FQNEAQ (reference sequence). V lost 2 bases and J 7 bases, leaving 11 bases between the germline ends. This CDR3 region has 13 residues. TCRdb's table, derived via immunoSEQ multiplex PCR, lists solely in-frame clones and lacks some. The data contain fewer than 45,000 clones, roughly 78% of them singletons. The genes are TRBV7-9 and TRBJ1-1; D possibly corresponds to TRBD1 (6 bases). The specimen was peripheral blood. The sequence was obtained from a man aged 55 to 69 with acute or convalescent COVID-19. CDR3 sequence reads: CASSLTHRDEAFF. The CDR3 region has the DNA TGTGCCAGCAGCTTAACCCACAGGGATGAAGCTTTCTTT.